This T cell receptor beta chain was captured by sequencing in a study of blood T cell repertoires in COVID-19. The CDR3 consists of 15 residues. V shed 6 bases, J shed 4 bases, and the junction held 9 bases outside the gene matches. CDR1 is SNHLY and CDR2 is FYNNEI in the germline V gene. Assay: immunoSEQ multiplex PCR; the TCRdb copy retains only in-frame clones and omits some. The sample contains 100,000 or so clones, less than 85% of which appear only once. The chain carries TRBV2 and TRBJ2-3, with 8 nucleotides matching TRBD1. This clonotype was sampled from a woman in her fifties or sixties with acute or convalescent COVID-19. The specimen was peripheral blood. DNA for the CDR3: TGTGCCAGCAGCCCCGGACAGGGCGGCGCAGATACGCAGTATTTT. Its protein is CASSPGQGGADTQYF.